Included here is one T cell receptor (beta chain) sequence, with context. Between the trimmed V and J ends, which lost 5 bases and 7 bases, there was a span of 15 bases. Germline values: CDR1 MNHNS, CDR2 SASEGT. The CDR3 has 14 residues. This entry belongs to a study of HIV-infected patients and healthy controls. TCRdb passed the 5' RACE reads through MiXCR, listing each CDR3 protein once. The table shows around 64,000 distinct CDR3 sequences, with about 16% occurring only once. The receptor's source is a human donor in good health. Input material: CD4+ T cells from blood. V gene TRBV6-1 combines with J gene TRBJ2-4; D possibly matches TRBD1 or TRBD2 (5 bases each). The CDR3 sequence is CASSPELGTNIQYF. The CDR3 DNA reads as TGTGCCAGCAGTCCCGAGTTAGGGACGAACATTCAGTACTTC.